Listed below are T cell receptor beta chains from one sample, sequenced in a study of T cell repertoires in cytomegalovirus infection. These receptors have no known antigen. Each CDR3 protein is one row after TCRdb ran MiXCR on the reads. This sample yields roughly 800,000 distinct CDR3 sequences, of which almost 30% are seen a single time; less than 15% belongs to the top ten. Sample: cultured CD8+ T cells from PBMCs, taken from culture after CMV antigen stimulation. The origin of the receptors is a human donor in good health (CMV status not recorded). Some clones in this sample may be carry-over from other donors' samples. CDR3s include the opening cysteine and the closing phenylalanine or tryptophan. Fields, in order: CDR3 protein, CDR3 DNA, clone size, V gene, J gene, D gene. The D gene is left open where the match is weak. The size field is filled for only some rows; it gives once, few, many or a size class.

CASRLAGGWDNEQFF,TGTGCCAGCAGATTAGCGGGGGGCTGGGACAATGAGCAGTTCTTC,few,TRBV6-6,TRBJ2-1,TRBD2
CASSQIASRLNTEAFF,TGTGCCAGCAGCCAAATAGCTTCGCGGCTGAACACTGAAGCTTTCTTT,.,TRBV14,TRBJ1-1,.
CASSFEGGPPYNEQFF,TGTGCCAGCAGCTTCGAGGGGGGCCCTCCCTACAATGAGCAGTTCTTC,.,TRBV7-9,TRBJ2-1,.
CASGTPTQYF,TGTGCCAGCGGGACCCCCACGCAGTATTTT,.,TRBV5-4,TRBJ2-3,.
CASSILAGLANEQFF,TGTGCCAGCAGCATACTAGCGGGACTCGCCAATGAGCAGTTCTTC,many,TRBV7-6,TRBJ2-1,TRBD2
CASSTGRDRNYNEQFF,TGTGCCAGTAGTACAGGAAGGGACAGGAATTACAATGAGCAGTTCTTC,.,TRBV19,TRBJ2-1,TRBD1
CASSSPGAAFF,TGTGCCAGCAGCTCCCCGGGAGCGGCTTTCTTT,many,TRBV7-8,TRBJ1-1,.
CASATDTQYF,TGTGCCAGTGCCACAGATACGCAGTATTTT,.,TRBV19,TRBJ2-3,.
CASSPQGERLYSTGANVLTF,TGTGCCAGCTCACCACAAGGCGAACGGCTCTATTCGACTGGGGCCAACGTCCTGACTTTC,.,TRBV18,TRBJ2-6,.
CASSPSGGGHETQYF,TGTGCCAGCAGCCCCTCCGGGGGGGGCCACGAGACCCAGTACTTC,many,TRBV7-8,TRBJ2-5,TRBD2
CASSQGGLITDTQYF,TGTGCCAGCAGCCAAGGGGGCCTGATCACAGATACGCAGTATTTT,.,TRBV4-2,TRBJ2-3,.
CAISEVGRDEQFF,TGTGCCATCAGCGAAGTAGGAAGGGATGAGCAGTTCTTC,.,TRBV10-3,TRBJ2-1,.
CASSLVADYYNEQFF,TGTGCCAGCAGCTTAGTGGCGGATTACTACAATGAGCAGTTCTTC,many,TRBV7-9,TRBJ2-1,.
CASRGTGGAGGYTF,TGTGCCAGCAGGGGGACAGGGGGCGCGGGAGGCTACACCTTC,.,TRBV6-1,TRBJ1-2,TRBD1
CASSFLGGGGNTIYF,TGTGCCAGCAGCTTTCTCGGGGGCGGTGGAAACACCATATATTTT,many,TRBV7-8,TRBJ1-3,.
CASSLSYSYEQYF,TGTGCCAGCAGCTTGAGTTACTCCTACGAGCAGTACTTC,many,TRBV7-9,TRBJ2-7,.
CSAKGTAESYEQYF,TGCAGTGCAAAAGGGACAGCGGAGTCCTACGAGCAGTACTTC,.,TRBV20-1,TRBJ2-7,TRBD1
CASSRQGQELYNEQFF,TGTGCCAGTAGCAGACAAGGACAGGAGCTCTACAATGAGCAGTTCTTC,.,TRBV19,TRBJ2-1,TRBD1
CASSLAASYGYTF,TGTGCCAGCAGTTTAGCAGCCTCCTATGGCTACACCTTC,.,TRBV12-3/TRBV12-4,TRBJ1-2,.
CASSYGGPYYGYTF,TGTGCCAGCAGTTACGGGGGCCCCTACTATGGCTACACCTTC,few,TRBV6-5,TRBJ1-2,.
CASVREGLGTEAFF,TGTGCCAGCGTGCGGGAGGGGTTGGGCACTGAAGCTTTCTTT,many,TRBV12-3/TRBV12-4,TRBJ1-1,.
CASRETGRLIGELFF,TGTGCCAGCAGGGAAACAGGGAGATTAATCGGGGAGCTGTTTTTT,.,TRBV6-1,TRBJ2-2,.
CASSPSWGRGEQFF,TGTGCCAGCAGCCCTAGCTGGGGGCGGGGTGAGCAGTTCTTC,.,TRBV12-3/TRBV12-4,TRBJ2-1,.
CASSQETGVGEAFF,TGCGCCAGCAGCCAAGAAACGGGGGTCGGAGAAGCTTTCTTT,.,TRBV4-1,TRBJ1-1,.
CASSISGSYNEQFF,TGTGCCAGCAGCATTAGCGGGTCCTACAATGAGCAGTTCTTC,.,TRBV27,TRBJ2-1,TRBD2
CASSLVGTGNIQYF,TGTGCCAGCAGCTTAGTGGGCACAGGAAACATTCAGTACTTC,.,TRBV7-2,TRBJ2-4,.
CASSYAGDPNEKLFF,TGCGCCAGCAGTTACGCAGGGGACCCTAATGAAAAACTGTTTTTT,.,TRBV5-1,TRBJ1-4,.
CATSRVDRNYGYTF,TGTGCCACCAGCAGAGTGGACAGGAACTATGGCTACACCTTC,few,TRBV15,TRBJ1-2,TRBD1
CASSLNQGKNSPLHF,TGTGCCAGCAGTTTAAATCAGGGAAAGAATTCACCCCTCCACTTT,few,TRBV12-3/TRBV12-4,TRBJ1-6,.
CASSLEWTGGMNTEAFF,TGTGCCAGCAGCTTAGAATGGACAGGTGGGATGAACACTGAAGCTTTCTTT,few,TRBV7-6,TRBJ1-1,TRBD1
CASSTRGHSYNEQFF,TGTGCCAGCAGCACCAGGGGGCACTCCTACAATGAGCAGTTCTTC,.,TRBV13,TRBJ2-1,TRBD1
CASREGTEAFF,TGTGCCAGCAGGGAGGGCACTGAAGCTTTCTTT,.,TRBV6-4,TRBJ1-1,.
CASSYRRGERTSTDTQYF,TGTGCCAGCAGTTACCGTCGGGGGGAGCGGACTAGCACAGATACGCAGTATTTT,few,TRBV6-2/TRBV6-3,TRBJ2-3,TRBD2
CASSLDGTGETF,TGTGCCAGCAGCTTAGATGGGACAGGGGAAACCTTC,many,TRBV7-8,TRBJ1-2,TRBD1
CASGRSTYNEQFF,TGTGCCAGTGGAAGGAGCACTTACAATGAGCAGTTCTTC,few,TRBV19,TRBJ2-1,.
CASSVLQGAGGYTF,TGTGCCAGCAGTGTACTACAGGGGGCCGGGGGCTACACCTTC,few,TRBV27,TRBJ1-2,TRBD1
CASQQGQNQPQHF,TGTGCCAGTCAACAAGGGCAGAATCAGCCCCAGCATTTT,many,TRBV7-9,TRBJ1-5,.
CASSPGPGDDEKLFF,TGCGCCAGCAGCCCAGGACCTGGGGACGATGAAAAACTGTTTTTT,.,TRBV4-1,TRBJ1-4,.
CAIRQTGRLEGETEAFF,TGTGCCATCAGACAGACAGGGAGGCTCGAGGGGGAGACTGAAGCTTTCTTT,.,TRBV10-3,TRBJ1-1,TRBD1
CAISEPGKVNTEAFF,TGTGCCATCAGTGAGCCGGGAAAGGTGAACACTGAAGCTTTCTTT,few,TRBV10-3,TRBJ1-1,.
CASTPGTANYGYTF,TGTGCCAGCACCCCTGGGACGGCGAACTATGGCTACACCTTC,many,TRBV28,TRBJ1-2,.
CASSWDSGNTEAFF,TGTGCCAGCAGCTGGGACTCCGGGAACACTGAAGCTTTCTTT,.,TRBV7-9,TRBJ1-1,.
CASSRPLTGNTEAFF,TGTGCCAGCAGCCGGCCTTTGACAGGGAACACTGAAGCTTTCTTT,.,TRBV6-5,TRBJ1-1,.
CASSYSNEETQYF,TGTGCCAGCAGTTACTCGAATGAAGAGACCCAGTACTTC,.,TRBV6-6,TRBJ2-5,.
CATRGSGGAVETQYF,TGTGCCACCAGGGGAAGCGGGGGGGCCGTCGAGACCCAGTACTTC,few,TRBV15,TRBJ2-5,TRBD2
CARPPSGGLTDTQYF,TGTGCCAGACCCCCTAGCGGGGGCCTCACAGATACGCAGTATTTT,.,TRBV2,TRBJ2-3,TRBD2
CASRLGDRAINQPQHF,TGTGCCAGTAGACTAGGGGACAGGGCAATCAATCAGCCCCAGCATTTT,few,TRBV19,TRBJ1-5,TRBD1
CASSQSHAHTGLAGAPKNTDTQYF,TGCGCCAGCAGTCAATCGCACGCCCACACGGGTCTAGCGGGGGCCCCCAAGAACACAGATACGCAGTATTTT,.,TRBV23-1,TRBJ2-3,TRBD2
CSVEGVRDEQFF,TGCAGCGTTGAAGGGGTTCGGGATGAGCAGTTCTTC,few,TRBV29-1,TRBJ2-1,.
CASSEVGTGEQVWTDTQYF,TGTGCCAGCAGTGAAGTAGGGACAGGGGAACAGGTATGGACAGATACGCAGTATTTT,.,TRBV6-1,TRBJ2-3,TRBD1
CASSLLAGGIQETQYF,TGTGCCAGCAGTCTTCTAGCGGGGGGTATCCAAGAGACCCAGTACTTC,.,TRBV28,TRBJ2-5,TRBD2
CASRRQVPANVLTF,TGTGCCAGCAGACGACAGGTTCCGGCCAACGTCCTGACTTTC,.,TRBV6-5,TRBJ2-6,.
CASSPDRAYGYTF,TGTGCCAGCAGCCCGGACAGGGCCTATGGCTACACCTTC,many,TRBV6-5,TRBJ1-2,TRBD1